The 32 T cell receptor beta chains below come from one sample, sequenced in a study of T cell responses to AZD1222 COVID-19 vaccine. Libraries were prepared by immunoSEQ multiplex PCR; TCRdb keeps only in-frame clonotypes and omits some of them. The sample includes approximately 89,000 clones, around nine tenths seen only once; the top ten take approximately 12%. Sample: peripheral blood, taken on day 0 of AZD1222 vaccination. These receptors were obtained from an adult in good health.

The J gene is TRBJ2-2, the V gene TRBV19; D gene unclear. The length of the CDR3 is 13 residues. Trimming took off 3 bases at V and 2 bases at J, with 4 bases between the two ends. In germline, CDR1 is LNHDA, CDR2 SQIVND (reference sequence). The CDR3 nucleotides are TGTGCCAGTAGTATGGGAAACACCGGGGAGCTGTTTTTT. Its translation is CASSMGNTGELFF.

The gene calls are TRBV2 and TRBJ2-1, with 14 bases fitting TRBD2. The germline V gene encodes CDR1 SNHLY and CDR2 FYNNEI. V dropped 5 bases and J dropped 8; count of bases not matched to a gene: 5. The CDR3 length is 15 residues. CDR3 protein: CASSLGLAGGYEQFF. CDR3 sequence (DNA): TGTGCCAGCAGTCTCGGACTAGCGGGGGGATATGAGCAGTTCTTC.

This sequence joins TRBV7-3 and TRBJ2-2; D is perhaps TRBD1 (7 bases). The germline CDR1 and CDR2 sequences are SGHTA and FQGTGA. V lost 5 bases and J 2 bases, leaving 12 bases between the germline ends. This CDR3 comprises 15 residues. CDR3 protein: CASSRQGGNTGELFF. The CDR3 nucleotides read TGTGCCAGCAGCCGACAGGGAGGCAACACCGGGGAGCTGTTTTTT.

V gene TRBV27 combines with J gene TRBJ2-2; D is unresolved. Germline assignment: CDR1 MNHEY and CDR2 SMNVEV (reference sequence). This CDR3 spans 16 amino acids. The germline V and J ends were trimmed by 2 bases and 1 base, with 11 bases remaining between them. Written as DNA, the CDR3 is TGTGCCAGCAGTTTAGTAGTTTGGAAGAACACCGGGGAGCTGTTTTTT. It encodes CASSLVVWKNTGELFF.

The chain has TRBV7-6 and TRBJ2-2; maybe TRBD2 (6 bases). CDR1 and CDR2 (germline): SGHVS, FNYEAQ. The CDR3 contains 15 residues. V lost 1 base and J lost 3, with 9 bases in between. DNA of the CDR3: TGTGCCAGCAGCTTAGTCCCGGGAGACACCGGGGAGCTGTTTTTT. Translated, it gives CASSLVPGDTGELFF.

The chain couples TRBV12-3 or TRBV12-4 to TRBJ1-4; D ambiguous. CDR3 length: 13 residues. The V end was cut by 8 bases, the J end by 0 bases, with 7 bases between. CDR3: CASSEPTNEKLFF. CDR3 coding DNA: TGTGCCAGCTCGGAACCAACTAATGAAAAACTGTTTTTT.

The chain carries TRBV27 and TRBJ2-7, with a possible D match to TRBD2 (6 bases). Germline CDR1 and CDR2: MNHEY and SMNVEV (reference sequence). V was trimmed by 5 bases and J by 0 bases, leaving 11 bases between them. This CDR3 region has 14 residues. The DNA for the CDR3 is TGTGCCAGCAGTCCCAGGGAGGTCTCCTACGAGCAGTACTTC. This encodes CASSPREVSYEQYF.

The chain uses TRBV27 and TRBJ1-2, with 9 nucleotides matching TRBD1. Germline V gives CDR1 MNHEY, CDR2 SMNVEV (reference sequence). CDR3 length: 15 residues. J was trimmed by 1 base and V by 4 bases; bases with no gene match: 4. The CDR3 loop is CASSSPTGGNYGYTF. CDR3 bases: TGTGCCAGCAGTTCCCCGACAGGGGGTAACTATGGCTACACCTTC.

This chain links TRBV11-3 with TRBJ2-3, with D perhaps being TRBD1 or TRBD2 (6 bases each). Trimming shortened V by 5 bases and J by 2 bases, and 11 bases separated the two germline ends. CDR1 is SGHNT, CDR2 YENEEA, per germline. This CDR3 comprises 14 residues. CDR3 coding DNA: TGTGCCAGCAGCAAGGGGGGAGTCACAGATACGCAGTATTTT. Translation: CASSKGGVTDTQYF.

V gene TRBV19 combines with J gene TRBJ1-1; TRBD1 matches at 9 bases. Losses at the gene ends were 3 bases for V and 3 bases for J; bases not matched to a gene: 2. This CDR3 is 14 amino acids long. CDR1 and CDR2 (germline): LNHDA, SQIVND (reference sequence). The CDR3 reads CASSMTGGHTEAFF. CDR3 coding DNA: TGTGCCAGTAGTATGACAGGGGGGCACACTGAAGCTTTCTTT.

This clone appeared once. J is TRBJ2-3 and V is TRBV7-9, with D maybe TRBD1 (5 bases). V gave up 5 bases and J gave up 0 bases, with 9 bases separating them. From germline, CDR1 is SEHNR and CDR2 FQNEAQ (reference sequence). The CDR3 is 14 residues long. The CDR3 loop reads CASSVTGSTDTQYF. The CDR3 bases are TGTGCCAGCAGCGTTACAGGTAGCACAGATACGCAGTATTTT.

The CDR3 loop is CASSLAFRNRGYGYTF. CDR3 nucleotides: TGTGCCAGCAGCTTAGCCTTCCGGAACAGGGGCTATGGCTACACCTTC. This chain uses TRBV11-2 with TRBJ1-2; 7 bases fit TRBD1. The germline V gene encodes CDR1 SGHAT and CDR2 FQNNGV. This CDR3 comprises 16 residues. The trim removed 1 base at V and 4 bases at J, leaving 9 bases unmatched.

The rearrangement uses TRBV5-4 and TRBJ2-1, with 7 bases aligning to TRBD2. CDR3 length equals 14 residues. In germline, CDR1 is SGHNT, CDR2 YYREEE (reference sequence). With 0 bases clipped from V and 6 bases from J, the junction kept 3 bases outside the gene matches. CDR3 loop: CASSLAAGPNEQFF. The CDR3 coding sequence is TGTGCCAGCAGCTTGGCAGCGGGGCCCAATGAGCAGTTCTTC.

V gene TRBV3-1 (or the pseudogene TRBV3-2) combines with J gene TRBJ2-2, with D possibly called TRBD1 or TRBD2 (6 bases each). The CDR3 length is 15 residues. Trimming stripped 0 bases from V and 7 bases from J, with 12 bases between. Germline V CDR1 and CDR2: LGHDT, YNNKEL (reference sequence). CDR3 DNA sequence: TGTGCCAGCAGCCAAGATCCGGGGGCGGGCGGGGAGCTGTTTTTT. Its protein product is CASSQDPGAGGELFF.

Comments on this clone: Additional DNA sequences in this sample encode the identical CDR3. This chain uses TRBV5-1 with TRBJ2-7; D is possibly TRBD2 (5 bases). CDR1 is SGHRS and CDR2 is YFSETQ in the germline V gene. CDR3 length equals 13 residues. Trimming cost V 0 bases and J 1 base, with 5 bases left between them. CDR3 coding DNA: TGCGCCAGCAGCTTGGCGGGGTCCTACGAGCAGTACTTC. It codes for CASSLAGSYEQYF.

V usage is TRBV6-5 and J usage is TRBJ2-7; D remains unclear. The CDR3 is 11 amino acids. The V end was cut by 6 bases, the J end by 2 bases, with 5 bases between. Looked up from germline, CDR1 is MNHEY and CDR2 is SVGAGI. CDR3 nucleotides: TGTGCCAGCAGCCCCGCCTACGAGCAGTACTTC. This encodes CASSPAYEQYF.

This clone appeared once. The V call is TRBV5-1, the J call TRBJ2-3; the match to TRBD2 covers 8 bases. The germline CDR1 and CDR2 sequences are SGHRS and YFSETQ. V lost 3 bases and J lost 1; bases outside the gene matches: 4. The CDR3 loop spans 15 amino acids. CDR3 sequence (DNA): TGCGCCAGCAGCTCCTATAGCGGGGGCACAGATACGCAGTATTTT. Amino acids: CASSSYSGGTDTQYF.

This chain uses TRBV6-5 with TRBJ2-7; TRBD1 is a possible D gene (6 bases). Trimming took off 2 bases at V and 2 bases at J, with 13 bases between the two ends. The CDR3 sequence is 15 residues long. Per the germline V gene, CDR1 is MNHEY and CDR2 is SVGAGI. Here the CDR3 reads CASSYTGTRAYEQYF. The CDR3 DNA follows: TGTGCCAGCAGTTACACCGGGACAAGGGCCTACGAGCAGTACTTC.

This chain connects TRBV14 to TRBJ2-3, with TRBD1 matching 7 bases. Germline V gives CDR1 SGHDN, CDR2 FVKESK. V was clipped by 1 base and J by 3 bases; unmatched bases: 7. This CDR3 is built from 16 residues. The CDR3 spells CASSQGRQGRTDTQYF. In DNA form, the CDR3 reads TGTGCCAGCAGCCAAGGGCGACAGGGACGGACAGATACGCAGTATTTT.

J is TRBJ2-5 and V is TRBV5-1; D is undetermined. V lost 0 bases to trimming and J lost 4 bases, with 7 bases between them. CDR3 length equals 13 residues. In germline, CDR1 is SGHRS, CDR2 YFSETQ. The CDR3 sequence is CASSLGSGETQYF. The CDR3, as DNA: TGCGCCAGCAGCTTGGGATCTGGAGAGACCCAGTACTTC.

The chain is built from TRBV12-3 or TRBV12-4 and TRBJ1-5, with D maybe TRBD1 (6 bases). The CDR3 is 13 residues long. V was trimmed by 4 bases and J by 3 bases, leaving 7 bases between them. The CDR3: CASSSGDNQPQHF. The CDR3 DNA reads as TGTGCCAGCAGTTCAGGGGACAATCAGCCCCAGCATTTT.

The gene calls are TRBV4-2 and TRBJ2-4; maybe TRBD2 (6 bases). The V end lost 1 base, the J end lost 5 bases, and 9 bases lay between the germline ends. The length of the CDR3 is 14 residues. Per germline, CDR1 LGHNA and CDR2 YNFKEQ. The chain's CDR3 is CASSQASAENIQYF. As DNA, the CDR3 is TGTGCCAGCAGCCAAGCTAGCGCGGAAAACATTCAGTACTTC.

The chain joins TRBV12-5 to TRBJ1-3; unclear D gene. The germline gives CDR1 LGHNT, CDR2 FRNRAP. The CDR3 spans 12 residues. The ends were cut back, 1 base at V and 3 bases at J, with 1 base in the middle. The CDR3 DNA is TGTGCTAGTGGTTTGGGTGGAAACACCATATATTTT. Its translation is CASGLGGNTIYF.

V usage is TRBV11-3 and J usage is TRBJ1-4; no clear D. The CDR3 consists of 11 residues. Trimming took 7 bases from V and 7 from J, leaving 7 bases between them. Germline V lookup: CDR1 SGHNT, CDR2 YENEEA. In DNA, the CDR3 is TGTGCCAGCAACCTAGGTGAAAAACTGTTTTTT. Its protein product is CASNLGEKLFF.

This chain connects TRBV19 to TRBJ1-4; 7 bases align to TRBD1. CDR1 and CDR2 (germline): LNHDA, SQIVND (reference sequence). This CDR3 contains 14 residues. J gave up 6 bases and V 9 bases, and 10 bases lay outside the gene matches. The CDR3 here is CASRPRGTDEKLFF. CDR3 in DNA: TGTGCCAGCCGACCCAGGGGGACGGATGAAAAACTGTTTTTT.

The rearrangement uses TRBV6-6 and TRBJ2-2, with 11 bases aligning to TRBD1. Trimming cost V 5 bases and J 4 bases; bases outside gene matches: 9. CDR1 is MNHNY and CDR2 is SVGAGI in the germline V gene (reference sequence). The CDR3 has 17 residues. The CDR3 sequence: CASSLWGGQGGTGELFF. DNA for the CDR3: TGTGCCAGCAGTCTATGGGGGGGACAGGGGGGCACCGGGGAGCTGTTTTTT.

This chain joins TRBV19 and TRBJ1-4, with TRBD1 matching 9 bases. The junction had 12 bases not matched to a gene; V was cut back by 9 bases and J by 7 bases. Germline lookup yields CDR1 LNHDA and CDR2 SQIVND (reference sequence). CDR3 size: 15 residues. The CDR3 loop is CASGPGTGMGEKLFF. The CDR3 nucleotides are TGTGCCAGCGGTCCCGGGACAGGGATGGGTGAAAAACTGTTTTTT.

J is TRBJ1-2 and V is TRBV19, with 9 bases fitting TRBD1. After removal of 2 bases from V and 8 bases from J, the junction contained 12 bases not matched to a gene. The V gene's germline CDR1 is LNHDA and CDR2 SQIVND (reference sequence). The CDR3 loop spans 16 amino acids. DNA of the CDR3: TGTGCCAGTAGTATACAAGGGGGACAGGGCCAGGAGGGCTACACCTTC. Amino acid sequence: CASSIQGGQGQEGYTF.

This clone was counted only a few times. The chain has TRBV4-2 and TRBJ1-1; 7 bases map to TRBD1. Losses at the gene ends were 5 bases for V and 1 base for J; bases not matched to a gene: 7. Germline V gives CDR1 LGHNA, CDR2 YNFKEQ. The CDR3 extends over 15 amino acids. The chain's CDR3 is CASSKPGQKNTEAFF. The CDR3 nucleotides read TGTGCCAGCAGCAAGCCGGGACAGAAGAACACTGAAGCTTTCTTT.

V usage is TRBV3-1 (or the pseudogene TRBV3-2) and J usage is TRBJ2-1; D perhaps matches TRBD2 (6 bases). CDR3 length: 14 residues. The germline gives CDR1 LGHDT, CDR2 YNNKEL (reference sequence). Trimming removed 3 bases at V and 4 bases at J, with 10 bases between. Written as DNA, the CDR3 is TGTGCCAGCAGCCAGGTCGGGGGTTACAATGAGCAGTTCTTC. Amino acid sequence: CASSQVGGYNEQFF.

The V call is TRBV6-6, the J call TRBJ2-7; TRBD2 agrees at 10 bases. Germline V gene sequence: CDR1 MNHNY, CDR2 SVGAGI (reference sequence). This CDR3 contains 15 residues. V lost 2 bases and J lost 7; bases outside the gene matches: 8. CDR3 DNA sequence: TGTGCCAGCAGTTACCAGGCTAGCGGGGGCGGAGAGCAGTACTTC. Translating gives CASSYQASGGGEQYF.

This clone occurred once. V and J are TRBV5-6 and TRBJ2-3; D is perhaps TRBD2 (5 bases). The CDR3 consists of 14 residues. Germline values: CDR1 SGHDT, CDR2 YYEEEE. Trimming removed 0 bases from V and 2 bases from J, with 7 bases in between. CDR3 coding DNA: TGTGCCAGCAGCTTGGTAGCGTTCACAGATACGCAGTATTTT. Amino acid sequence: CASSLVAFTDTQYF.